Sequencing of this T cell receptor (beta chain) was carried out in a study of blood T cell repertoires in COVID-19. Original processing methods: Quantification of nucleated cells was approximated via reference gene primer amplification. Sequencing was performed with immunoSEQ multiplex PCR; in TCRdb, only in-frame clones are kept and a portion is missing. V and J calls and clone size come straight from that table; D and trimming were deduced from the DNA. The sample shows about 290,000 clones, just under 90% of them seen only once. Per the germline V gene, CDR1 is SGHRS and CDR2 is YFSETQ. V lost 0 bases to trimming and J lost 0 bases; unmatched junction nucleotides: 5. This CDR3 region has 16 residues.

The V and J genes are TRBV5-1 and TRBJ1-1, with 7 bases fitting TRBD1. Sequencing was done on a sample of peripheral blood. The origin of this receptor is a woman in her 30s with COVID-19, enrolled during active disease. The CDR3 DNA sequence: TGCGCCAGCAGCTTGGCCCCGACAGGGCTGAACACTGAAGCTTTCTTT. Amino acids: CASSLAPTGLNTEAFF. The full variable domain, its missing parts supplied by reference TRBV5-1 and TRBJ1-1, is KAGVTQTPRYLIKTRGQQVTLSCSPISGHRSVSWYQQTPGQGLQFLFEYFSETQRNKGNFPGRFSGRQFSNSRSEMNVSTLELGDSALYLCASSLAPTGLNTEAFFGQGTRLTVV.